This entry features one T cell receptor (beta chain) sequence. How the authors handled the data: How many nucleated cells were present was estimated from reference gene primer amplification. TCRdb keeps only in-frame clones here, not all; method: immunoSEQ multiplex PCR. Clone size and V and J calls were adopted from that table, with D and trimming inferred from the DNA. The sample records roughly 80,000 clones, about 86% being singletons. This sample was included in a study of blood T cell repertoires in COVID-19. Turning to the study itself: Acute and convalescent COVID-19 specimens originated in the United States, Italy and Spain. PBMCs, B-cell-depleted T cells, or T cells were the source of the cDNA or gDNA that made up the material.

The material sequenced was peripheral blood. The receptor's source is a man at least 80 years old with acute or convalescent COVID-19.

The CDR3, as DNA: TGTGCCAGCACGGGACTAGCGGAGACGAATGAGCAGTTCTTC. Protein product: CASTGLAETNEQFF. The V call is TRBV27, the J call TRBJ2-1; 11 bases agree with TRBD2. V lost 7 bases to trimming and J lost 7 bases; unmatched junction nucleotides: 6. The CDR3 length is 14 residues. Germline V gives CDR1 MNHEY, CDR2 SMNVEV (reference sequence).